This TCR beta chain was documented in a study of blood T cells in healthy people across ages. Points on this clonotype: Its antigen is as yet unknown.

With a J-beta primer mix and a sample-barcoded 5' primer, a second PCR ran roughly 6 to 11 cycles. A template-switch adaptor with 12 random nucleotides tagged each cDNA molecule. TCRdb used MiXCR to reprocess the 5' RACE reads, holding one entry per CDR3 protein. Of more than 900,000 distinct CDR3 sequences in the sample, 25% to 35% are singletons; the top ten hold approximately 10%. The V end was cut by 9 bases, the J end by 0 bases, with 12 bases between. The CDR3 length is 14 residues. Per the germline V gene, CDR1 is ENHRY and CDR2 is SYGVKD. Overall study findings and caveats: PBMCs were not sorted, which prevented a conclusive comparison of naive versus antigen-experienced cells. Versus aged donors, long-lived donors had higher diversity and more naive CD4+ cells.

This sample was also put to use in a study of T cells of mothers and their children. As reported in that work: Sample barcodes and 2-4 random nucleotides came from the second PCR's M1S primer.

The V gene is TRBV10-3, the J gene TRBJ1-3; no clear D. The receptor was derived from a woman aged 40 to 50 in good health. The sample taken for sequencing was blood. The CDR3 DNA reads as TGTGCCATAAGGCAGGAGACCTCTGGAAACACCATATATTTT. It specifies CAIRQETSGNTIYF.